Listed below are T cell receptor beta chains from one sample, sequenced in a study of CD8 T cells in ankylosing spondylitis. TCRdb analysed the 5' RACE reads with MiXCR anew, one entry per CDR3 protein. The sample consists of 450,000 to 550,000 distinct CDR3 sequences, over 4% of them appearing once. The sequenced sample consisted of blood, either unsorted or a sorted T cell fraction (not recorded which). Receptors originate from a male donor with ankylosing spondylitis. Both conserved end residues are part of each CDR3. The D gene is left open where the match is weak. Rows give clone size only sometimes, using once, few, many, or a class for an expanded clone.

>TRBJ2-3|NA|14|NA|TRBV18
CASSPLAPTDTQYF
TGTGCCAGCTCACCACTAGCGCCCACAGATACGCAGTATTTT
>TRBJ1-1|many|12|NA|TRBV5-5
CASSFLYGQAFF
TGTGCCAGCAGCTTTTTATACGGACAAGCTTTCTTT
>TRBJ2-5|NA|17|TRBD2|TRBV2
CASSEALALAEEETQYF
TGTGCCAGCAGTGAAGCGCTGGCACTAGCGGAAGAAGAGACCCAGTACTTC
>TRBJ2-5|few|15|NA|TRBV5-1
CASSPSEVGGETQYF
TGCGCCAGCAGCCCCTCAGAGGTTGGAGGAGAGACCCAGTACTTC
>TRBJ1-1|many|15|NA|TRBV3-1
CASSEAGGRRTEAFF
TGTGCCAGCAGCGAAGCGGGGGGACGGAGGACTGAAGCTTTCTTT
>TRBJ1-3|many|15|NA|TRBV7-2
CASRVSPGAGNTIYF
TGTGCCAGCAGAGTCTCCCCAGGGGCTGGAAACACCATATATTTT
>TRBJ2-3|many|14|NA|TRBV6-2/TRBV6-3
CASSYPDATDTQYF
TGTGCCAGCAGTTACCCAGACGCCACAGATACGCAGTATTTT
>TRBJ2-5|many|15|TRBD2|TRBV4-3
CASSRLLAGLETQYF
TGCGCCAGCAGCCGCTTACTAGCGGGATTGGAGACCCAGTACTTC
>TRBJ1-1|many|16|NA|TRBV6-2/TRBV6-3
CASSYSRTEMNTEAFF
TGTGCCAGCAGTTACTCTAGGACGGAAATGAACACTGAAGCTTTCTTT
>TRBJ1-2|many|12|NA|TRBV29-1
CSVEDKGQVYTF
TGCAGCGTTGAAGACAAGGGGCAGGTCTACACCTTC
>TRBJ1-2|many|8|NA|TRBV20-1
CRRYGYTF
TGCAGACGCTATGGCTACACCTTC
>TRBJ2-3|NA|17|NA|TRBV3-1
CASSQAVTAGPPDTQYF
TGTGCCAGCAGCCAAGCGGTGACAGCGGGTCCCCCAGATACGCAGTATTTT
>TRBJ2-1|many|13|TRBD2|TRBV20-1
CSAWTSSYNEQFF
TGCAGTGCTTGGACTAGCTCCTACAATGAGCAGTTCTTC
>TRBJ1-3|many|14|NA|TRBV28
CATSQLGSGNTIYF
TGTGCCACCTCGCAATTGGGTTCTGGAAACACCATATATTTT
>TRBJ1-4|many|16|TRBD1|TRBV5-1
CASSFSNRGRREKLFF
TGCGCCAGCAGCTTTTCCAACAGGGGGCGCCGGGAAAAACTGTTTTTT
>TRBJ1-4|few|15|NA|TRBV7-6
CASSLNRGFNEKLFF
TGTGCCAGCAGCCTGAACCGAGGGTTTAATGAAAAACTGTTTTTT
>TRBJ2-1|once|12|NA|TRBV11-1
CASSYQQGLRFF
TGTGCCAGCAGCTACCAACAGGGACTACGGTTCTTC
>TRBJ2-7|many|14|TRBD2|TRBV7-2
CASSLIAGVNEQYF
TGTGCCAGCAGCTTAATAGCGGGAGTAAACGAGCAGTACTTC
>TRBJ2-1|many|17|TRBD2|TRBV20-1
CSARDPYGTRVSHEQFF
TGCAGTGCTAGAGATCCTTACGGGACTAGGGTCTCCCATGAGCAGTTCTTC
>TRBJ2-5|few|15|NA|TRBV6-5
CASSYIWGGPKTQYF
TGTGCCAGCAGTTACATTTGGGGGGGCCCTAAGACCCAGTACTTC
>TRBJ2-3|many|18|NA|TRBV4-2
CASSQDWRQGGHPDTQYF
TGTGCCAGCAGCCAAGATTGGAGACAAGGAGGCCATCCAGATACGCAGTATTTT
>TRBJ1-1|many|13|TRBD1|TRBV5-1
CASSPDRDTEAFF
TGTGCCAGCAGTCCCGACAGGGACACTGAAGCTTTCTTT
>TRBJ1-1|many|14|NA|TRBV6-2/TRBV6-3
CASSYNRAPTEAFF
TGTGCCAGCAGTTACAACCGGGCCCCCACTGAAGCTTTCTTT
>TRBJ2-3|many|16|NA|TRBV9
CASSVATAGSTDTQYF
TGTGCCAGCAGCGTAGCGACTGCTGGAAGCACAGATACGCAGTATTTT
>TRBJ1-1|many|14|NA|TRBV29-1
CSVDSGQTNTEAFF
TGCAGCGTTGATTCAGGACAGACGAACACTGAAGCTTTCTTT
>TRBJ2-1|many|12|NA|TRBV29-1
CSVEDAIPEQFF
TGCAGCGTTGAAGATGCGATTCCTGAGCAGTTCTTC
>TRBJ2-5|many|15|NA|TRBV10-3
CAISPRGGLQETQYF
TGTGCCATCAGTCCTAGAGGAGGACTGCAAGAGACCCAGTACTTC
>TRBJ2-7|many|14|TRBD2|TRBV20-1
CSAPPRGSSNEQYF
TGCAGTGCCCCCCCCCGCGGGAGCTCGAACGAGCAGTACTTC
>TRBJ2-2|few|16|NA|TRBV10-3
CAITSPAPWSTGELFF
TGTGCCATCACCTCACCGGCCCCCTGGTCCACCGGGGAGCTGTTTTTT
>TRBJ2-1|many|14|TRBD2|TRBV29-1
CSVGLAGAHNEQFF
TGCAGCGTTGGGCTAGCGGGAGCCCACAATGAGCAGTTCTTC
>TRBJ1-1|many|13|NA|TRBV20-1
CSARGDRNTEAFF
TGCAGTGCTAGGGGAGACAGGAACACTGAAGCTTTCTTT
>TRBJ2-6|NA|20|NA|TRBV21-1
CASSLPGIPGNGVGANVLTF
TGTGCCAGCAGCCTTCCTGGAATCCCTGGGAACGGGGTTGGGGCCAACGTCCTGACTTTC
>TRBJ2-7|many|16|NA|TRBV4-1
CASSHDVFGGVYEQYF
TGCGCCAGCAGCCACGACGTCTTCGGTGGAGTCTACGAGCAGTACTTC
>TRBJ2-1|many|11|NA|TRBV12-3/TRBV12-4
CASRKNNEQFF
TGTGCCAGCAGGAAAAACAATGAGCAGTTCTTC
>TRBJ1-2|many|15|NA|TRBV7-9
CASSPSLGVNYGYTF
TGTGCCAGCAGCCCCTCCTTAGGAGTAAACTATGGCTACACCTTC
>TRBJ2-7|NA|19|TRBD1|TRBV5-6
CASSHAGTEGGLGNYEQYF
TGTGCCAGCAGCCATGCCGGGACAGAGGGCGGTCTGGGAAACTACGAGCAGTACTTC
>TRBJ2-7|NA|16|TRBD2|TRBV5-1
CASSLAQTSASYEQYF
TGCGCCAGCAGCTTGGCCCAGACTAGCGCAAGCTACGAGCAGTACTTC
>TRBJ2-7|many|12|NA|TRBV7-2
CASSYLRYEQYF
TGTGCCAGCAGCTACCTGCGGTACGAGCAGTACTTC
>TRBJ2-2|many|16|NA|TRBV20-1
CSARDVSGPNTGELFF
TGCAGTGCTAGAGATGTAAGCGGGCCGAACACCGGGGAGCTGTTTTTT
>TRBJ1-1|many|12|NA|TRBV29-1
CSVTKGNTEAFF
TGCAGCGTGACTAAGGGGAACACTGAAGCTTTCTTT
>TRBJ2-2|many|13|NA|TRBV29-1
CSVVGQSHGELFF
TGCAGCGTTGTTGGACAGAGCCACGGGGAGCTGTTTTTT
>TRBJ1-2|many|10|NA|TRBV20-1
CSAPDQGYTF
TGCAGTGCCCCGGACCAGGGCTACACCTTC
>TRBJ1-1|many|16|NA|TRBV12-3/TRBV12-4
CASNPFTGTPNTEAFF
TGTGCCAGCAACCCATTTACCGGGACACCGAACACTGAAGCTTTCTTT
>TRBJ2-7|NA|13|NA|TRBV28
CASSFRGLYEQYF
TGTGCCAGCAGTTTTAGAGGACTTTACGAGCAGTACTTC
>TRBJ1-4|many|15|TRBD1|TRBV5-1
CASSSDGTVNEKLFF
TGCGCCAGCAGCTCAGACGGGACAGTTAATGAAAAACTGTTTTTT
>TRBJ2-1|NA|13|TRBD1|TRBV7-2
CARSLEGQGEQFF
TGTGCCAGGAGCTTGGAGGGACAGGGAGAGCAGTTCTTC
>TRBJ1-3|many|14|NA|TRBV29-1
CSVEGGNSGNTIYF
TGCAGCGTTGAGGGGGGCAACTCTGGAAACACCATATATTTT
>TRBJ2-2|many|14|NA|TRBV5-1
CASRGRVNTGELFF
TGCGCCAGCAGAGGCAGGGTCAACACCGGGGAGCTGTTTTTT
>TRBJ2-7|many|14|TRBD1|TRBV20-1
CSARGDRGGITQYF
TGCAGTGCTAGGGGGGACAGGGGGGGAATTACGCAGTACTTC
>TRBJ1-1|many|14|NA|TRBV18
CASSPVTRDEEAFF
TGTGCCAGCTCACCAGTAACCCGGGACGAAGAAGCTTTCTTT
>TRBJ2-3|many|15|TRBD2|TRBV7-9
CASSYGLAGADTQYF
TGTGCCAGCAGCTACGGACTAGCGGGAGCAGATACGCAGTATTTT
>TRBJ1-2|many|11|NA|TRBV12-3/TRBV12-4
CASSFERGYTF
TGTGCCAGCAGTTTCGAGAGGGGCTACACCTTC
>TRBJ2-3|many|12|NA|TRBV29-1
CSVWPSTDTQYF
TGCAGCGTTTGGCCTAGTACAGATACGCAGTATTTT